Listed below are T cell receptor beta chains from one sample, sequenced in a study of early T cells in non-severe SARS-CoV-2 infection. TCRdb re-analysed the 5' RACE reads in MiXCR, keeping a single row per CDR3 protein. The sample includes around 99,000 distinct CDR3 sequences, 11% of them seen just once. The sequenced sample was whole blood. These receptors all come from an adult who was a healthcare worker with PCR-confirmed SARS-CoV-2 infection or an uninfected control (not recorded which). CDR3s include the opening cysteine and the closing phenylalanine or tryptophan. D genes are given only for firm matches. For some rows the clone size is stated as once, few or many, or as a class when expanded; others skip it.

V: TRBV29-1
size: NA
D: NA
J: TRBJ2-1
CDR3: CSVGGGSRNNEQFF
DNA: TGCAGCGTCGGAGGGGGATCTCGGAACAATGAGCAGTTCTTC

V: TRBV5-8
size: many
D: NA
J: TRBJ2-7
CDR3: CASSLDAGHTYEQYF
DNA: TGTGCCAGCAGCTTGGATGCGGGTCATACGTACGAGCAGTACTTC

V: TRBV13
size: few
D: NA
J: TRBJ2-5
CDR3: CASSPDPLGETQYF
DNA: TGTGCCAGCAGTCCGGACCCCCTTGGGGAGACCCAGTACTTC

V: TRBV4-3
size: many
D: NA
J: TRBJ1-2
CDR3: CASSQERDYGYTF
DNA: TGCGCCAGCAGCCAAGAAAGGGACTATGGCTACACCTTC

V: TRBV4-1
size: NA
D: NA
J: TRBJ2-3
CDR3: CASSQGGWTATDTQYF
DNA: TGCGCCAGCAGCCAGGGCGGGTGGACGGCGACAGATACGCAGTATTTT

V: TRBV24-1
size: many
D: NA
J: TRBJ2-5
CDR3: CATSAGRGTQYF
DNA: TGTGCCACCAGTGCAGGGCGGGGGACCCAGTACTTC

V: TRBV7-9
size: NA
D: NA
J: TRBJ2-2
CDR3: CASSLVLTGELFF
DNA: TGTGCCAGCAGCTTAGTACTGACCGGGGAGCTGTTTTTT

V: TRBV4-1
size: NA
D: NA
J: TRBJ2-1
CDR3: CASSQVWGGKVNEQFF
DNA: TGCGCCAGCAGCCAAGTCTGGGGGGGCAAGGTCAATGAGCAGTTCTTC

V: TRBV7-6
size: many
D: NA
J: TRBJ2-5
CDR3: CASSLGQGRGETQYF
DNA: TGTGCCAGCAGCTTAGGGCAGGGACGGGGAGAGACCCAGTACTTC

V: TRBV6-2/TRBV6-3
size: few
D: TRBD1
J: TRBJ2-6
CDR3: CASSKDRGPGANVLTF
DNA: TGTGCCAGCAGTAAAGACAGGGGACCTGGGGCCAACGTCCTGACTTTC

V: TRBV7-9
size: NA
D: NA
J: TRBJ2-1
CDR3: CASSFSTGNEQFF
DNA: TGTGCCAGCAGCTTTTCCACAGGGAATGAGCAGTTCTTC

V: TRBV5-5
size: many
D: TRBD1
J: TRBJ2-7
CDR3: CASSPLTGKSSYEQYF
DNA: TGTGCCAGCAGCCCGTTGACAGGGAAGAGCTCCTACGAGCAGTACTTC

V: TRBV29-1
size: few
D: TRBD2
J: TRBJ2-5
CDR3: CSVEDVGGSGTETQYF
DNA: TGCAGCGTTGAAGACGTTGGGGGTAGCGGGACCGAGACCCAGTACTTC

V: TRBV27
size: NA
D: TRBD1
J: TRBJ1-6
CDR3: CASWDRVNSPLHF
DNA: TGTGCCAGCTGGGACAGGGTCAATTCACCCCTCCACTTT

V: TRBV9
size: few
D: NA
J: TRBJ1-3
CDR3: CASSVADSRTIYF
DNA: TGTGCCAGCAGCGTAGCGGACTCACGGACCATATATTTT

V: TRBV20-1
size: many
D: NA
J: TRBJ1-2
CDR3: CSAKQAMYGYTF
DNA: TGCAGTGCAAAACAGGCGATGTATGGCTACACCTTC

V: TRBV12-3/TRBV12-4
size: many
D: TRBD1
J: TRBJ2-3
CDR3: CASSEIGTATDTQYF
DNA: TGTGCCAGCAGCGAGATAGGGACAGCCACAGATACGCAGTATTTT

V: TRBV7-9
size: NA
D: NA
J: TRBJ2-1
CDR3: CASSLSRAPSGNEQFF
DNA: TGTGCCAGCAGCTTATCGCGAGCACCAAGCGGCAATGAGCAGTTCTTC

V: TRBV7-9
size: many
D: NA
J: TRBJ2-3
CDR3: CASSIGDTQYF
DNA: TGTGCCAGCAGCATTGGGGATACGCAGTATTTT

V: TRBV7-9
size: NA
D: TRBD1
J: TRBJ2-4
CDR3: CASSWDREGNIQYF
DNA: TGTGCCAGCAGCTGGGACAGGGAGGGGAACATTCAGTACTTC

V: TRBV7-3
size: few
D: NA
J: TRBJ2-6
CDR3: CASSLGAQRANVLTF
DNA: TGTGCCAGCAGCTTAGGGGCACAGCGGGCCAACGTCCTGACTTTC

V: TRBV12-3/TRBV12-4
size: few
D: NA
J: TRBJ2-3
CDR3: CASSLLSDTQYF
DNA: TGTGCCAGCAGTTTACTATCCGATACGCAGTATTTT

V: TRBV7-9
size: many
D: NA
J: TRBJ2-7
CDR3: CASSPSAGVTYEQYF
DNA: TGTGCCAGCAGCCCTTCGGCGGGTGTCACCTACGAGCAGTACTTC

V: TRBV7-9
size: few
D: TRBD1
J: TRBJ2-3
CDR3: CASSLRYPGQGAMAEDTQYF
DNA: TGTGCCAGCAGCTTAAGATACCCCGGACAGGGGGCGATGGCCGAAGATACGCAGTATTTT